Following are 23 T cell receptor beta chains from one sample sequenced in a study of cytomegalovirus exposure and HLA in healthy donors. PCR amplification relied on 60 Vbeta primers (plus 13 Jbeta primers). Some clones are missing from TCRdb's copy, which holds only in-frame ones; the method was immunoSEQ multiplex PCR. The sample has about 62,000 clones, about 71% seen once. Sample: PBMCs. The receptor source for this set is a man aged 55 to 70 in good health and CMV-seropositive.

CDR3 coding DNA: TGCGCCAGCAGCTCCACCGAGGGGGCGCAAGTCTTCGAGCAGTACTTC. It yields the protein CASSSTEGAQVFEQYF. This chain links TRBV5-1 with TRBJ2-7; TRBD1 matches at 7 bases. V was pared by 3 bases and J by 6 bases, with 15 bases of the junction left unmatched. The CDR3 is 16 amino acids. CDR1 and CDR2 (germline): SGHRS, YFSETQ.

The gene calls are TRBV11-2 and TRBJ2-7, with TRBD2 matching over 8 bases. The CDR3 contains 16 residues. Germline V gives CDR1 SGHAT, CDR2 FQNNGV. V gave up 1 base and J gave up 6 bases; unmatched junction bases: 11. CDR3 in DNA: TGTGCCAGCAGCTTAGGGGGCGGGGGGTCTAGGAGCGAGCAGTACTTC. This translates into CASSLGGGGSRSEQYF.

The chain joins TRBV10-3 to TRBJ2-2; TRBD1 might be the D (8 bases). Germline CDR1 is ENHRY and CDR2 is SYGVKD. The CDR3 consists of 18 residues. V lost 3 bases to trimming and J lost 7 bases, with 24 bases between them. CDR3 coding DNA: TGTGCCATCAGTGACCAGGGGGGGACAGGCCAGCACGTCGGGGAGCTGTTTTTT. Amino acid sequence: CAISDQGGTGQHVGELFF.

The chain joins TRBV5-6 to TRBJ2-1; no firm D call. Germline V gene lookup returns CDR1 SGHDT and CDR2 YYEEEE. This CDR3 comprises 15 residues. Trimming left V 0 bases short and J 4 bases short, with 11 bases between. Written as DNA, the CDR3 is TGTGCCAGCAGCTTGGGGGCGCCTTTTTACAATGAGCAGTTCTTC. Amino acids: CASSLGAPFYNEQFF.

The CDR3 DNA reads as TGTGCCAGCAGTCGGGTTCGTTATGGCTACACCTTC. It yields the protein CASSRVRYGYTF. The rearrangement uses TRBV6-6 and TRBJ1-2; the D is unclear. The V end was cut by 5 bases, the J end by 5 bases, with 9 bases between. Germline loops: CDR1 MNHNY, CDR2 SVGAGI (reference sequence). This CDR3 is built from 12 residues.

The chain joins TRBV5-1 to TRBJ2-3; 9 nucleotides match TRBD2. Germline V CDR1 and CDR2: SGHRS, YFSETQ. The J segment lost 4 bases and the V segment lost 0 bases, leaving 9 bases of the junction unmatched. The CDR3 totals 17 residues. DNA for the CDR3: TGCGCCAGCAGCTTGGGGACTAGCGCGGGAATCCCAGATACGCAGTATTTT. Encoded protein: CASSLGTSAGIPDTQYF.

This clone was observed once. This chain links TRBV27 with TRBJ2-2; TRBD1 aligns across 8 bases. Germline V gene lookup returns CDR1 MNHEY and CDR2 SMNVEV (reference sequence). The junction had 8 bases not matched to a gene; V was cut back by 7 bases and J by 1 base. The CDR3 sequence is 16 residues long. CDR3 sequence reads: CASTGLGQGNTGELFF. The CDR3 nucleotides read TGTGCCAGCACAGGCCTCGGACAGGGGAACACCGGGGAGCTGTTTTTT.

The chain is built from TRBV11-3 and TRBJ2-3; no firm D call. Germline CDR1 reads SGHNT; CDR2 reads YENEEA. The CDR3 sequence is 15 residues long. V lost 3 bases to trimming and J lost 2 bases, with 12 bases between them. The CDR3 DNA is TGTGCCAGCAGCTTCGGTCACCAACTCACAGATACGCAGTATTTT. Translation: CASSFGHQLTDTQYF. Filled out from reference TRBV11-3 and TRBJ2-3, the complete variable domain reads EAGVVQSPRYKIIEKKQPVAFWCNPISGHNTLYWYLQNLGQGPELLIRYENEEAVDDSQLPKDRFSAERLKGVDSTLKIQPAELGDSAVYLCASSFGHQLTDTQYFGPGTRLTVL.

This chain links TRBV27 with TRBJ2-3, with 10 bases aligning to TRBD2. Germline CDR1 reads MNHEY; CDR2 reads SMNVEV (reference sequence). This CDR3 is built from 16 residues. V lost 4 bases, J lost 6 bases, and 10 bases stayed unmatched. Here the CDR3 DNA reads TGTGCCAGCAGTTCCACTTTAGCGGGGGGAGTGGATACGCAGTATTTT. This translates into CASSSTLAGGVDTQYF.

This clone was seen more than once but under ten times. The gene calls are TRBV5-1 and TRBJ2-7; tentatively, D is TRBD2 (5 bases). Trimming removed 2 bases at V and 4 bases at J, with 7 bases between. This CDR3 has 12 amino acids. Germline V gives CDR1 SGHRS, CDR2 YFSETQ. This CDR3 reads CASSFAGYEQYF. The DNA for the CDR3 is TGCGCCAGCAGCTTTGCGGGTTACGAGCAGTACTTC.

This sequence joins TRBV7-8 and TRBJ1-5; 8 bases are a match to TRBD1. The trim removed 6 bases at V and 3 bases at J, leaving 7 bases unmatched. The germline gives CDR1 SGHVS, CDR2 FQNEAQ. The length of the CDR3 is 15 residues. The CDR3 nucleotides read TGTGCCAGCAGATCCGGGACAGGTTCCAATCAGCCCCAGCATTTT. Protein: CASRSGTGSNQPQHF.

The V call is TRBV4-1, the J call TRBJ1-6; D is unclear. The CDR3 loop spans 21 amino acids. V was cut by 1 base and J by 4 bases, with 26 bases left in between. From germline, CDR1 is MGHRA and CDR2 YSYEKL. DNA of the CDR3: TGCGCCAGCAGCCAAGGGGGAGTAATCTCGTCCGGCGGCCGATATAATTCACCCCTCCACTTT. Amino acid sequence: CASSQGGVISSGGRYNSPLHF.

The chain has TRBV27 and TRBJ2-1, with 11 bases lining up with TRBD2. CDR1 is MNHEY, CDR2 SMNVEV, per germline (reference sequence). The J segment lost 7 bases and the V segment lost 5 bases, leaving 10 bases of the junction unmatched. The CDR3 has 16 residues. CDR3 in amino acids: CASSQSIAGGRNEQFF. In nucleotides, the CDR3 is TGTGCCAGCAGTCAAAGCATAGCGGGGGGGCGGAATGAGCAGTTCTTC.

The gene calls are TRBV5-6 and TRBJ1-2; 10 bases are a match to TRBD1. The CDR3 length is 15 residues. The junction had 9 bases not matched to a gene; V was cut back by 1 base and J by 9 bases. Germline assignment: CDR1 SGHDT and CDR2 YYEEEE. The CDR3 sequence: CASSLPGTGDRSYTF. The DNA of the CDR3 is TGTGCCAGCAGCTTGCCCGGGACAGGGGACCGCAGCTACACCTTC.

The chain links TRBV4-1 to TRBJ1-1; tentatively, D is TRBD1 (5 bases). V was shortened by 1 base and J by 1 base, with 7 bases between the two germline ends. The CDR3 loop spans 14 amino acids. Germline CDR1 reads MGHRA; CDR2 reads YSYEKL. CDR3 region: CASSQVGQNTEAFF. The CDR3 bases are TGCGCCAGCAGCCAAGTTGGACAGAACACTGAAGCTTTCTTT.

Remarks on this clone: Other nucleotide sequences in the sample specify the same CDR3. The rearrangement links TRBV5-1 to TRBJ1-1; D is unresolved. Per germline, CDR1 SGHRS and CDR2 YFSETQ. V was clipped by 0 bases and J by 1 base, with 10 bases between them. CDR3 length equals 15 residues. The CDR3 here is CASSLVGGSNTEAFF. The CDR3 nucleotides read TGCGCCAGCAGCTTGGTAGGCGGCTCGAACACTGAAGCTTTCTTT.

This chain uses TRBV6-1 with TRBJ1-1; D remains ambiguous. Germline assignment: CDR1 MNHNS and CDR2 SASEGT. This CDR3 has 14 residues. V was pared by 4 bases and J by 1 base, with 10 bases between. The CDR3 DNA sequence: TGTGCCAGCAGTGGCGGGAATCGGAACACTGAAGCTTTCTTT. It encodes CASSGGNRNTEAFF.

This rearrangement joins TRBV4-1 to TRBJ2-5; TRBD2 matches 10 bases. Germline lookup yields CDR1 MGHRA and CDR2 YSYEKL. Germline trimming cut 3 bases from V and 5 bases from J; bases unmatched to any gene: 9. This CDR3 is built from 16 residues. Here the CDR3 DNA reads TGCGCCAGCAGCCACCGTTCTCTAGCGGGGGAGGAGACCCAGTACTTC. This codes for CASSHRSLAGEETQYF.

The rearrangement uses TRBV27 and TRBJ2-3; D remains ambiguous. CDR1 and CDR2 (germline): MNHEY, SMNVEV (reference sequence). V lost 4 bases, J lost 6 bases, and 5 bases lay in between. CDR3 size: 11 residues. The CDR3 DNA sequence: TGTGCCAGCAGTTCCTCGGATACGCAGTATTTT. Translation: CASSSSDTQYF.

The rearrangement uses TRBV9 and TRBJ2-3; weak D call: TRBD2 (5 bases). The CDR3 is made up of 15 amino acids. Germline values: CDR1 SGDLS, CDR2 YYNGEE. Trimming pared 0 bases from V and 0 bases from J, leaving 8 bases between. The CDR3 DNA is TGTGCCAGCAGCGTAGGAGGACTCAGCACAGATACGCAGTATTTT. Its protein is CASSVGGLSTDTQYF.

This clone has more than one count but fewer than ten. The chain couples TRBV5-3 to TRBJ1-6; 7 bases agree with TRBD1. TRBV5-3 falls under the ORF class, with uncertain function. V was clipped by 3 bases and J by 4 bases; unmatched bases: 13. This CDR3 is built from 18 residues. The CDR3 loop is CARSCWDSELVYNSPLHF. The DNA for the CDR3 is TGTGCCAGAAGCTGTTGGGACAGTGAACTTGTATATAATTCACCCCTCCACTTT.

The V call is TRBV19, the J call TRBJ1-1; D possibly corresponds to TRBD1 (6 bases). The V end was cut by 4 bases, the J end by 2 bases, with 11 bases between. From germline, CDR1 is LNHDA and CDR2 SQIVND (reference sequence). There are 14 residues in the CDR3. In DNA, the CDR3 is TGTGCCAGTAGTACCGGGACATCTAACACTGAAGCTTTCTTT. This encodes CASSTGTSNTEAFF. Complete variable domain (other parts from reference TRBV19 and TRBJ1-1): DGGITQSPKYLFRKEGQNVTLSCEQNLNHDAMYWYRQDPGQGLRLIYYSQIVNDFQKGDIAEGYSVSREKKESFPLTVTSAQKNPTAFYLCASSTGTSNTEAFFGQGTRLTVV.

CDR3 sequence (DNA): TGTGCCAGCATCGAAGGGCAGGGGGCCTACAATGAGCAGTTCTTC. Residues: CASIEGQGAYNEQFF. V gene TRBV6-1 combines with J gene TRBJ2-1; 7 bases align to TRBD1. The CDR3 spans 15 residues. The trim removed 7 bases at V and 2 bases at J, leaving 8 bases unmatched. From germline, CDR1 is MNHNS and CDR2 SASEGT.